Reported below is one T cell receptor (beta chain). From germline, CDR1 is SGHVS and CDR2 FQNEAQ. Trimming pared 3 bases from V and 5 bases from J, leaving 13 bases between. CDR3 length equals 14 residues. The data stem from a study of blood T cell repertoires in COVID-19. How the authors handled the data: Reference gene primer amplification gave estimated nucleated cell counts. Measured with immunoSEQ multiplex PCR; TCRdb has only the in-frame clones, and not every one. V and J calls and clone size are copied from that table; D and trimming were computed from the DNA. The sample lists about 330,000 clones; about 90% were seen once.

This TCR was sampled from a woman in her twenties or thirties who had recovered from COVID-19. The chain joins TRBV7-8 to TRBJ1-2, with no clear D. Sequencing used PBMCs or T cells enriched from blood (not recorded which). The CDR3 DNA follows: TGTGCCAGCAGCTTGGGTTCGAGCGAGTATGGCTACACCTTC. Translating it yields CASSLGSSEYGYTF.